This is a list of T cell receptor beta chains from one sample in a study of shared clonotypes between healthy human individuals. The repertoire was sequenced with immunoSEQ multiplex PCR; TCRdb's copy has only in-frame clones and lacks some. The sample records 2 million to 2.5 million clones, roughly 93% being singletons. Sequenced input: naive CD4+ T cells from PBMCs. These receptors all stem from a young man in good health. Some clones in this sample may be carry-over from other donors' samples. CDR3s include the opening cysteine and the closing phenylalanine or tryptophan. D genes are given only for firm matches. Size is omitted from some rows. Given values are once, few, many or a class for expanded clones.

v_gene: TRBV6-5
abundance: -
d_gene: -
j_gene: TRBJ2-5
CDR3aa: CASSYLGPGQETQYF
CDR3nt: TGTGCCAGCAGTTACTTGGGCCCGGGGCAAGAGACCCAGTACTTC

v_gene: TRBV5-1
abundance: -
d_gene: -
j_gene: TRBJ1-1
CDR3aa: CASSFQGGTEAFF
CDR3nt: TGCGCCAGCAGCTTCCAAGGGGGGACTGAAGCTTTCTTT

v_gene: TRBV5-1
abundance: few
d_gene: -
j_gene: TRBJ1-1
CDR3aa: CASSFNGGDLNSAFF
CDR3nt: TGCGCCAGCAGCTTCAACGGTGGGGACCTTAACTCGGCTTTCTTT

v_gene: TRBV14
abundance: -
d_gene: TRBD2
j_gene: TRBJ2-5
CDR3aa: CASSPRPSGLQTQYF
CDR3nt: TGTGCCAGCAGCCCCCGACCGTCGGGACTACAGACCCAGTACTTC

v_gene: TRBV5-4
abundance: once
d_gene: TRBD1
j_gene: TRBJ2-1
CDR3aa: CASSLAQGYYEQFF
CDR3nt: TGTGCCAGCAGCTTAGCACAGGGGTATTATGAGCAGTTCTTC

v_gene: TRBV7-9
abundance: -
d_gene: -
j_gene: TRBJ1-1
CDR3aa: CASSLVSRDTEAFF
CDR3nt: TGTGCCAGCAGCTTAGTCTCCAGGGACACTGAAGCTTTCTTT

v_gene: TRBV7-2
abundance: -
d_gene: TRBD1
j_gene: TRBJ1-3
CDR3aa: CASSPTGGTGNTIYF
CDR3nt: TGTGCCAGCAGCCCCACAGGGGGAACTGGAAACACCATATATTTT

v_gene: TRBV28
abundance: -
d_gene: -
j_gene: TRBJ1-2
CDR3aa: CASTVGGTNYGYTF
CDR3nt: TGTGCCAGCACCGTAGGAGGCACTAACTATGGCTACACCTTC

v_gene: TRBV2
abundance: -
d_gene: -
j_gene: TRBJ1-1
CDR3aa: CASTLGPNTEAFF
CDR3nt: TGTGCCAGCACCTTGGGACCGAACACTGAAGCTTTCTTT

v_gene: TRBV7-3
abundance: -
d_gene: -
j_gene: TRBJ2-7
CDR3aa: CASSLTSGGYEQYF
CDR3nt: TGTGCCAGCAGCTTAACCTCCGGGGGCTACGAGCAGTACTTC

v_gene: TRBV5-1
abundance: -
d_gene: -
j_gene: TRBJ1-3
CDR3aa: CASSLVGSGAGNTIYF
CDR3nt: TGCGCCAGCAGCTTGGTCGGGTCAGGGGCTGGAAACACCATATATTTT

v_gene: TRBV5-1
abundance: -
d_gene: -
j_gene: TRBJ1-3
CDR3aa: CASSLEGGFGNTIYF
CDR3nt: TGCGCCAGCAGCTTGGAAGGAGGGTTTGGAAACACCATATATTTT

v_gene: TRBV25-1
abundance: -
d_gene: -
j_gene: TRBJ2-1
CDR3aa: CASREVTEQFF
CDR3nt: TGTGCCAGCAGGGAGGTGACCGAGCAGTTCTTC

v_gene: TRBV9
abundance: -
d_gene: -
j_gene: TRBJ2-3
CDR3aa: CASSVGAGALSTDTQYF
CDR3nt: TGTGCCAGCAGCGTAGGGGCAGGGGCCCTTAGCACAGATACGCAGTATTTT

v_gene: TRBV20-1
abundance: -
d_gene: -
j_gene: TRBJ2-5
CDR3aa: CSVLSGTQYF
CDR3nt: TGCAGTGTCTTAAGCGGGACCCAGTACTTC

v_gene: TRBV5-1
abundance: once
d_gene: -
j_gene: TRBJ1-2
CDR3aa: CASSGVGGYTF
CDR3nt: TGCGCCAGCAGCGGGGTTGGCGGCTACACCTTC

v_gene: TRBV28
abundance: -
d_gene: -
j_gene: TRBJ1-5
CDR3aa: CASSLLGAVSNQPQHF
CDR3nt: TGTGCCAGCAGTTTACTGGGGGCAGTAAGCAATCAGCCCCAGCATTTT

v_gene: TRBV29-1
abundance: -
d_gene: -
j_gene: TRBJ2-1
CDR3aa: CSVAAGWEVYNEQFF
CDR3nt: TGCAGCGTGGCCGCCGGGTGGGAGGTCTACAATGAGCAGTTCTTC

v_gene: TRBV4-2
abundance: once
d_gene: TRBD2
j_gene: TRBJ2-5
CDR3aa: CASSQDSLAGGFEETQYF
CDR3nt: TGTGCCAGCAGCCAGGATTCCCTAGCGGGAGGGTTTGAGGAGACCCAGTACTTC

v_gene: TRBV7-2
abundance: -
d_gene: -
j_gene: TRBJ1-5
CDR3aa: CASSLAAQPQHF
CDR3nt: TGTGCCAGCAGCTTAGCTGCCCAGCCCCAGCATTTT

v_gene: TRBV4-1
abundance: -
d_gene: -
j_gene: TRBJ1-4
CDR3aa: CASSQIMRAEGREKLFF
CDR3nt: TGCGCCAGCAGCCAAATTATGCGGGCGGAAGGGAGGGAAAAACTGTTTTTT

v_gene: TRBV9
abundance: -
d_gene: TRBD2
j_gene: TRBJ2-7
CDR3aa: CASSALSGATYEQYF
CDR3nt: TGTGCCAGCAGCGCCCTTAGCGGGGCCACCTACGAGCAGTACTTC

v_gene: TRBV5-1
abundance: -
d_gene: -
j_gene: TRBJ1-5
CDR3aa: CASSFGELESNQPQHF
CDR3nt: TGCGCCAGCAGCTTTGGTGAGTTGGAAAGCAATCAGCCCCAGCATTTT

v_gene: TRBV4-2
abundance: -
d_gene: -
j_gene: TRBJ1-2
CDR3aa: CASSQDSYVMTYGYTF
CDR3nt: TGTGCCAGCAGCCAAGATTCATACGTTATGACCTATGGCTACACCTTC

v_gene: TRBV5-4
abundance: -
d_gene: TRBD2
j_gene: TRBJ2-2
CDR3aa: CASSHGGVSGRNTGELFF
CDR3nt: TGTGCCAGCAGCCATGGGGGGGTTAGCGGGAGAAACACCGGGGAGCTGTTTTTT

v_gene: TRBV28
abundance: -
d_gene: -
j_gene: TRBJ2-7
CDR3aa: CASSPLGGSYEQYF
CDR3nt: TGTGCCAGCAGTCCCCTTGGGGGGAGCTACGAGCAGTACTTC

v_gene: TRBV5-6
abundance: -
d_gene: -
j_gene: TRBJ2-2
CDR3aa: CASSLGPIDTGELFF
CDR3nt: TGTGCCAGCAGCTTGGGTCCGATTGACACCGGGGAGCTGTTTTTT

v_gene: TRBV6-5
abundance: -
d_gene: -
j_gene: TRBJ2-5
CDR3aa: CASSSAAKGWETQYF
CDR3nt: TGTGCCAGCAGTTCAGCCGCCAAGGGTTGGGAGACCCAGTACTTC

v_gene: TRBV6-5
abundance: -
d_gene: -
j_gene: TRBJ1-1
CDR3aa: CASSPPPGNTEAFF
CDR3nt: TGTGCCAGCAGCCCCCCCCCAGGGAACACTGAAGCTTTCTTT

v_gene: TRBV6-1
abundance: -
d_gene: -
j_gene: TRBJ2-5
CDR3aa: CALSAGAWETQYF
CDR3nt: TGTGCCTTAAGTGCCGGTGCTTGGGAGACCCAGTACTTC

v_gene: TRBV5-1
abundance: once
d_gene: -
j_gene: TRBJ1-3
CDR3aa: CASSGGDTGSGNTIYF
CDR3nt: TGCGCCAGCAGCGGCGGTGACACAGGCTCTGGAAACACCATATATTTT

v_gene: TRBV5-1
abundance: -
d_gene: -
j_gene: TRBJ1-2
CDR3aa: CASSLDLITGRDPNYGYTF
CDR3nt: TGCGCCAGCAGCTTGGACCTAATTACGGGCAGGGACCCTAACTATGGCTACACCTTC

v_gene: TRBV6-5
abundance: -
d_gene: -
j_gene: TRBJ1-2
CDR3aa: CASSYSGGTYTF
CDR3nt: TGTGCCAGCAGTTACAGTGGGGGGACCTACACCTTC

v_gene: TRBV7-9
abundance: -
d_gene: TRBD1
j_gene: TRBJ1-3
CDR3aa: CASSLGTDSRWGNTIYF
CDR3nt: TGTGCCAGCAGCCTGGGGACAGATTCGCGATGGGGAAACACCATATATTTT

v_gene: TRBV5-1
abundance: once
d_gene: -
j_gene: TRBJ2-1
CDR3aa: CASSLDPALDEQFF
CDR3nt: TGCGCCAGCAGCTTGGATCCCGCTTTGGATGAGCAGTTCTTC

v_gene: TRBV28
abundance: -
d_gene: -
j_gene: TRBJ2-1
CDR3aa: CASSTSTVAFF
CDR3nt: -

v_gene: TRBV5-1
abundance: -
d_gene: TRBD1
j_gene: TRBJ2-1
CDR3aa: CASSSPRQGSSYNEQFF
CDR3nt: TGCGCCAGCAGCTCACCTCGACAGGGTAGCTCCTACAATGAGCAGTTCTTC

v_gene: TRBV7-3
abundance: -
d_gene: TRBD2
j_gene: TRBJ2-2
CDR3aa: CASSDPSGKNTGELFF
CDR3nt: TGTGCCAGCAGCGATCCTAGCGGGAAGAACACCGGGGAGCTGTTTTTT

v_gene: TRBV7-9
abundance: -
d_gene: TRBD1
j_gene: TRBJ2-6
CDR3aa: CASSDRVTSSGANVLTF
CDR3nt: TGTGCCAGCAGCGACAGGGTCACTAGCTCTGGGGCCAACGTCCTGACTTTC

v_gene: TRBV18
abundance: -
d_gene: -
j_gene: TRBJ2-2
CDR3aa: CASSPRDPNTGELFF
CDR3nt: TGTGCCAGCTCACCCCGGGACCCGAACACCGGGGAGCTGTTTTTT

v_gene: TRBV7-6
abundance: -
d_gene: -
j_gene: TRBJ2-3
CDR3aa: CASSQEPSSTDTQYF
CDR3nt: TGTGCCAGCAGCCAAGAACCATCTAGCACAGATACGCAGTATTTT

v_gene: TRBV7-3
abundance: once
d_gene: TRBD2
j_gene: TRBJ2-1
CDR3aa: CASSSGTRAGEQFF
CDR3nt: TGTGCCAGCAGCTCCGGGACTAGAGCAGGTGAGCAGTTCTTC

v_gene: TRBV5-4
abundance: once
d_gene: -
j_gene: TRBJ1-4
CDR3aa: CASSLNDDRVF
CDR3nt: TGTGCCAGCAGCTTAAATGATGACCGAGTTTTT

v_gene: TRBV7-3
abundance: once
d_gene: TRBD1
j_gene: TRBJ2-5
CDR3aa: CASSLGQQETQYF
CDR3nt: TGTGCCAGCAGCTTGGGACAGCAAGAGACCCAGTACTTC

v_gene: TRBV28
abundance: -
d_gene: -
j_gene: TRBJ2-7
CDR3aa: CASSPSGGRLEQYF
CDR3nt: TGTGCCAGCAGTCCATCCGGGGGGCGCCTCGAGCAGTACTTC

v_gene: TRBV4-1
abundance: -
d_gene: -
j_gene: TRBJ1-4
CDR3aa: CASSGREKLFF
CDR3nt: TGCGCCAGCAGCGGCAGAGAAAAACTGTTTTTT

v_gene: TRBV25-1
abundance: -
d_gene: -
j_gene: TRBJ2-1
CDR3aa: CASSEEGGKTYNEQFF
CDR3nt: TGTGCCAGCAGTGAGGAGGGCGGTAAGACCTACAATGAGCAGTTCTTC

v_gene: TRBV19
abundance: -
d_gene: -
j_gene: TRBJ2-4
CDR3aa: CASTTGSGRAKNIQYF
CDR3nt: TGTGCCAGTACAACAGGGTCGGGGAGAGCCAAAAACATTCAGTACTTC

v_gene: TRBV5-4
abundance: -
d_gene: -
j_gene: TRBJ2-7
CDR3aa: CASSLPGERSPYEQYF
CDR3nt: TGTGCCAGCAGCTTGCCGGGCGAGCGGAGCCCCTACGAGCAGTACTTC

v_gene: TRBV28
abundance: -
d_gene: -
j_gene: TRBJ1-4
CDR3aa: CASSLLGQGGEKLFF
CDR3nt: TGTGCCAGCAGTTTATTAGGGCAGGGAGGTGAAAAACTGTTTTTT